This TCR beta chain was retrieved from a study of tumor and adjacent non-tumor tissue in lung cancer. For the study at large: Some 4.2 million productive TCRbeta reads were obtained per sample on average. Whole-study results and caveats: Higher tumor TCR diversity was associated with shorter survival.

To note about this clonotype: The antigen is not known. The junction differs from germline at one of its ends, possibly a read error.

The CDR3 runs to 15 residues. Germline loops: CDR1 SGHAT, CDR2 FQNNGV. The library came from three nested PCR rounds adapted from ARM-PCR protocols. TCRdb itself ran the multiplex PCR reads through MiXCR, one entry per CDR3 protein. The sample has about 85,000 distinct CDR3 sequences, more than 60% seen once. The template was RNA from unsorted bulk tissue. This TCR was recovered from a man aged 70-80 years with non-small cell lung cancer. The J gene is TRBJ2-3, the V gene TRBV11-2; D unclear. Sequenced material: lung tumor tissue. The CDR3 DNA follows: TGTGCAAGCAGCTTAAACAGTCGGGCAGCAGATACACAGTATTTT. This encodes CASSLNSRAADTQYF.